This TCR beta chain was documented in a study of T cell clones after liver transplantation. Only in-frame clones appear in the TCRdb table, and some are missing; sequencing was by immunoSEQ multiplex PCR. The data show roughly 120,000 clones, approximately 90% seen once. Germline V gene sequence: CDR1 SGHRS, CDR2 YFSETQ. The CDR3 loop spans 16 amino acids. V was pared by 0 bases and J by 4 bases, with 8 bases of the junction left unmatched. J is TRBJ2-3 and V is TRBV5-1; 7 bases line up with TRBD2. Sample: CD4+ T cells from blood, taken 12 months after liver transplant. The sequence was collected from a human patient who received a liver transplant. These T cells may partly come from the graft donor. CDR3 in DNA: TGCGCCAGCAGCTTGGCCACTAGCGTATACCCAGATACGCAGTATTTT. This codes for CASSLATSVYPDTQYF. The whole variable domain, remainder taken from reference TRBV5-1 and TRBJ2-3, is KAGVTQTPRYLIKTRGQQVTLSCSPISGHRSVSWYQQTPGQGLQFLFEYFSETQRNKGNFPGRFSGRQFSNSRSEMNVSTLELGDSALYLCASSLATSVYPDTQYFGPGTRLTVL.